Listed below are T cell receptor beta chains from one sample, sequenced in a study of metastatic and nonmetastatic thyroid tumors. TCRdb re-clonotyped the PCR reads through MiXCR. The sample lists 15,000 to 20,000 clones; approximately 20% were seen once. The specimen sequenced was adjacent normal tissue. These receptors all come from a female donor with papillary thyroid cancer or a benign thyroid nodule (not recorded which). Some clones in this sample may be carry-over from other donors' samples. CDR3s include the opening cysteine and the closing phenylalanine or tryptophan. D genes are given only for firm matches. Not all rows give a size; the values are once, few, many and, for expanded clones, a class.

d_call: -
v_call: TRBV15
j_call: TRBJ1-1
clone_size: -
cdr3_nt: TGTGCCACCAGCAGAGGCGGGGTGGGGGGCCACGGGGTCACTGAAGCTTTCTTT
cdr3_aa: CATSRGGVGGHGVTEAFF

d_call: -
v_call: TRBV28
j_call: TRBJ1-5
clone_size: -
cdr3_nt: TGTGCCAGCGTTTTCCCGCCCCGACACCGGGGGGGCAATCAGCCCCAGCATTTT
cdr3_aa: CASVFPPRHRGGNQPQHF

d_call: -
v_call: TRBV19
j_call: TRBJ1-4
clone_size: few
cdr3_nt: TGTGACAGTAGTAGCCAGAGCCGTAATGAAAAACTGCTTTTT
cdr3_aa: CDSSSQSRNEKLLF

d_call: -
v_call: TRBV4-3
j_call: TRBJ2-6
clone_size: -
cdr3_nt: TGCGCCAGCAGCCAAGATATAGCCTCTGGGGCCAACGTCCTGACTTTC
cdr3_aa: CASSQDIASGANVLTF

d_call: TRBD2
v_call: TRBV5-4
j_call: TRBJ2-3
clone_size: many
cdr3_nt: TGTGCCAGCAGCTTCGCCACTAGCGGGAAGTCTAGCACAGATACGCAGTATTTT
cdr3_aa: CASSFATSGKSSTDTQYF

d_call: TRBD2
v_call: TRBV5-4
j_call: TRBJ2-2
clone_size: few
cdr3_nt: TGTGCCAGCAGCTTGCCCAGAATTAGGCGGGAGGGCCTGGGCACCGGGGAGCTGTTTTTT
cdr3_aa: CASSLPRIRREGLGTGELFF

d_call: TRBD2
v_call: TRBV20-1
j_call: TRBJ2-7
clone_size: few
cdr3_nt: TGCAGTGCTAGACTAGCGGGAGGGGAGCAGTACTTC
cdr3_aa: CSARLAGGEQYF

d_call: TRBD2
v_call: TRBV4-1
j_call: TRBJ2-7
clone_size: -
cdr3_nt: TGCGCCAGCAGCCAGCTAGCGGCTTACGAGCAGTACTTC
cdr3_aa: CASSQLAAYEQYF

d_call: TRBD2
v_call: TRBV3-1
j_call: TRBJ2-7
clone_size: many
cdr3_nt: TGTGCCAGCAGCCACCGGACTAGCGGGATAGGAAACGAGCAGTACTTC
cdr3_aa: CASSHRTSGIGNEQYF

d_call: TRBD2
v_call: TRBV7-9
j_call: TRBJ2-1
clone_size: -
cdr3_nt: TGTGCCAACAGCTCCCGCTGGCGGGGCGGGAGTTACAATGAGCAGTTCTTC
cdr3_aa: CANSSRWRGGSYNEQFF

d_call: -
v_call: TRBV6-2/TRBV6-3
j_call: TRBJ2-6
clone_size: few
cdr3_nt: TGTGCCAGCAGTTACTCGTTTCCCGGACTCTCCAACTCTGGGGCCAACGTCCTGACTTTC
cdr3_aa: CASSYSFPGLSNSGANVLTF